Sequencing of this T cell receptor (beta chain) was carried out in a study of shared clonotypes between healthy human individuals. This clone was seen a single time. Its antigen remains unknown. Healthy HIV-negative adults with no recent acute infections or vaccinations were recruited as donors. Investigators divided CD4+ cells into CD45RA+ naive and CD45RA-negative memory subsets. General observations from the study: Sampling was confined to blood; repertoires within tissues likely differ. Naive CD4 clonotypes overlapped across a few donors at roughly 5%.

Sequencing used immunoSEQ multiplex PCR; TCRdb keeps in-frame clones, though not all of them. The sample has 2 million to 3 million clones, approximately 93% seen once. There are 12 residues in the CDR3. Trimming pared 2 bases from V and 5 bases from J, leaving 7 bases between. The germline V gene encodes CDR1 SEHNR and CDR2 FQNEAQ (reference sequence). V gene TRBV7-9 combines with J gene TRBJ2-7; D is undetermined. The receptor was isolated from a man in his late teens or twenties in good health. Some clones in this sample may be carry-over from other donors' samples. The sequenced sample was naive CD4+ T cells from PBMCs. The subset denotes: CD45RA+ positively selected. CDR3 DNA sequence: TGTGCCAGCAGCTTACCCCCGCACGAGCAGTACTTC. It is translated as CASSLPPHEQYF. Full variable domain (missing parts from reference TRBV7-9 and TRBJ2-7): DTGVSQNPRHKITKRGQNVTFRCDPISEHNRLYWYRQTLGQGPEFLTYFQNEAQLEKSRLLSDRFSAERPKGSFSTLEIQRTEQGDSAMYLCASSLPPHEQYFGPGTRLTVT.